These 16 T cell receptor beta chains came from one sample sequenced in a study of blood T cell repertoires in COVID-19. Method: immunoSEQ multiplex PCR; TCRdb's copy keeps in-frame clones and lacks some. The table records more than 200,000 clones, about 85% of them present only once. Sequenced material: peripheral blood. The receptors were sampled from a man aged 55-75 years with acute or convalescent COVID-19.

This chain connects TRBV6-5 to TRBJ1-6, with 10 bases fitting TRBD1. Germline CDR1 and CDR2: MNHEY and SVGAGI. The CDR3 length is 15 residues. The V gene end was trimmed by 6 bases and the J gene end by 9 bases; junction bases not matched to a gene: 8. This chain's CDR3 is CASRPPGQGSSPLHF. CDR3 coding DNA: TGTGCCAGCAGACCTCCGGGACAGGGGAGTTCACCCCTCCACTTT.

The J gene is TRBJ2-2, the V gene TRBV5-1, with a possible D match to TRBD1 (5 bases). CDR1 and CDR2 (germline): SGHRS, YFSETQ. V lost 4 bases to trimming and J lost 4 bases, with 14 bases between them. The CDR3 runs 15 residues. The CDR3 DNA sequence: TGCGCCAGCAGCCCCACAGGACAAGCCACCGGGGAGCTGTTTTTT. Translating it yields CASSPTGQATGELFF. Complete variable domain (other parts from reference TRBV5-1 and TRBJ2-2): KAGVTQTPRYLIKTRGQQVTLSCSPISGHRSVSWYQQTPGQGLQFLFEYFSETQRNKGNFPGRFSGRQFSNSRSEMNVSTLELGDSALYLCASSPTGQATGELFFGEGSRLTVL.

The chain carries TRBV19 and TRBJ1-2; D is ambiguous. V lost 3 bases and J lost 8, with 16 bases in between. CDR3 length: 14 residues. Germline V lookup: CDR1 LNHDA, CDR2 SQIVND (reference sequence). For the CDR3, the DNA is TGTGCCAGTAGTATGGGCGACGGGGAAGGGGGCTACACCTTC. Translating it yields CASSMGDGEGGYTF.

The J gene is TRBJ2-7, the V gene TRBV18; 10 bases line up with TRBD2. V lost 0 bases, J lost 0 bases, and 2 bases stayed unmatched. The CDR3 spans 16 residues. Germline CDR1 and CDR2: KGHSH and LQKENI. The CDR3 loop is CASSPPGLASSYEQYF. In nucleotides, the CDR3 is TGTGCCAGCTCACCACCGGGACTAGCGAGCTCCTACGAGCAGTACTTC.

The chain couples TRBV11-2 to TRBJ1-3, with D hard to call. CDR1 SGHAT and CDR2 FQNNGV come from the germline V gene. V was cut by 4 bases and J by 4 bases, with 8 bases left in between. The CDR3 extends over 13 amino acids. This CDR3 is CASSYESGNTIYF. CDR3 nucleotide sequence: TGTGCCAGCAGCTATGAGTCGGGAAACACCATATATTTT.

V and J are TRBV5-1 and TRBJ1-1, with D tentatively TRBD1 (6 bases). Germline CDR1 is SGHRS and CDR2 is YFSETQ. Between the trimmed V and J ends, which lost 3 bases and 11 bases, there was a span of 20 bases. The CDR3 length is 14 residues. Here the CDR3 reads CASSYGTIRAGAFF. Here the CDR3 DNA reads TGCGCCAGCAGCTACGGGACAATCAGAGCGGGGGCTTTCTTT. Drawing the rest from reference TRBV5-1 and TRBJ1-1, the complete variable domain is KAGVTQTPRYLIKTRGQQVTLSCSPISGHRSVSWYQQTPGQGLQFLFEYFSETQRNKGNFPGRFSGRQFSNSRSEMNVSTLELGDSALYLCASSYGTIRAGAFFGQGTRLTVV.

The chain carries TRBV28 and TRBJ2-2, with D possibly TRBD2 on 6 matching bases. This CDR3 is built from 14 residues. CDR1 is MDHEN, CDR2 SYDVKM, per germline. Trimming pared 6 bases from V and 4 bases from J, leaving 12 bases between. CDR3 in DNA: TGTGCCAGCAGGCTGGGACTTTCCACCGGGGAGCTGTTTTTT. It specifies CASRLGLSTGELFF.

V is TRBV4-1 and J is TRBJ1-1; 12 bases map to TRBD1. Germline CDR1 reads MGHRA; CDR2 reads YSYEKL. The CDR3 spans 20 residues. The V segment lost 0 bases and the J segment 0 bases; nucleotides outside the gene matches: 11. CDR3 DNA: TGCGCCAGCAGCCAAGATCTAGGGACAGGGGGCTTCAAAGTGAACACTGAAGCTTTCTTT. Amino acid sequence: CASSQDLGTGGFKVNTEAFF.

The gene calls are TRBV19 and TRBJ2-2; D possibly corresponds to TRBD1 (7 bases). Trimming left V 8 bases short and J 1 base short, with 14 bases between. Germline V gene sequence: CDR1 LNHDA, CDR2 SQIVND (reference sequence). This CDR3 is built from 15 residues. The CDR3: CASSPQGGNTGELFF. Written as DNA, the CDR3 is TGTGCCAGTTCCCCTCAGGGGGGGAACACCGGGGAGCTGTTTTTT.

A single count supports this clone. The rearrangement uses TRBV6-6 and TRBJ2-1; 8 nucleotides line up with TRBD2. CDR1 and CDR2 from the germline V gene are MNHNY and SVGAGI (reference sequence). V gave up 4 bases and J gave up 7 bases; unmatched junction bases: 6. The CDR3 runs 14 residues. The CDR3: CASSWSGGQNEQFF. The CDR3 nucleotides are TGTGCCAGCAGTTGGTCGGGGGGGCAAAATGAGCAGTTCTTC.

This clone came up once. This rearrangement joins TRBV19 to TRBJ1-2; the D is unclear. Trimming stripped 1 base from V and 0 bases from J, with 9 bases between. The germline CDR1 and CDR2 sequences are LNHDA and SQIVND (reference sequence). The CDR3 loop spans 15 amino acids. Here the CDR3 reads CASSIGRGANYGYTF. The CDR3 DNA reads TGTGCCAGTAGTATAGGCCGGGGAGCTAACTATGGCTACACCTTC.

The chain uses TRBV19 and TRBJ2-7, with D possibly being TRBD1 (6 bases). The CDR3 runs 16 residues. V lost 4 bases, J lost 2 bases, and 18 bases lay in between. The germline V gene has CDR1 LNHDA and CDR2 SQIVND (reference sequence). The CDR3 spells CASSSGGGAVPYEQYF. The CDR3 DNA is TGTGCCAGTAGTAGTGGTGGGGGCGCGGTTCCCTACGAGCAGTACTTC.

CDR3 DNA: TGTGCCAGCAGCTTCGGGACTACCATTTCCGGGGAGCTGTTTTTT. This codes for CASSFGTTISGELFF. V and J are TRBV7-9 and TRBJ2-2; 7 nucleotides line up with TRBD2. V shed 3 bases, J shed 6 bases, and the junction held 7 bases outside the gene matches. The length of the CDR3 is 15 residues. Germline CDR1 reads SEHNR; CDR2 reads FQNEAQ (reference sequence).

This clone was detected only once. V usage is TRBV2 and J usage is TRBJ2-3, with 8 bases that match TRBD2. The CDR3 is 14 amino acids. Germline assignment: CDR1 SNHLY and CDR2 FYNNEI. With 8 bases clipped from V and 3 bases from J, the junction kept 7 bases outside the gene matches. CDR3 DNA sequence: TGTGCCAGCGGAACCGGGACTAGAACAGATACGCAGTATTTT. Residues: CASGTGTRTDTQYF.

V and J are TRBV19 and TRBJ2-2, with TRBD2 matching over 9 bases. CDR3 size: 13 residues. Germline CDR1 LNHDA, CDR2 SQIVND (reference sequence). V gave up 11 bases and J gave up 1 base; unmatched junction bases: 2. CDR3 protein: CASTSGNTGELFF. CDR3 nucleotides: TGTGCCTCGACTAGCGGGAACACCGGGGAGCTGTTTTTT.

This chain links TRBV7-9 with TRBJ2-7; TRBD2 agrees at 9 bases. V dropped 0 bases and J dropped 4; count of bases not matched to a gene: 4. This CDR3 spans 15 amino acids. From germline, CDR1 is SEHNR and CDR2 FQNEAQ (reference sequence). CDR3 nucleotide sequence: TGTGCCAGCAGCTTAGCGTCGGCGGGAGGGTACGAGCAGTACTTC. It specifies CASSLASAGGYEQYF.